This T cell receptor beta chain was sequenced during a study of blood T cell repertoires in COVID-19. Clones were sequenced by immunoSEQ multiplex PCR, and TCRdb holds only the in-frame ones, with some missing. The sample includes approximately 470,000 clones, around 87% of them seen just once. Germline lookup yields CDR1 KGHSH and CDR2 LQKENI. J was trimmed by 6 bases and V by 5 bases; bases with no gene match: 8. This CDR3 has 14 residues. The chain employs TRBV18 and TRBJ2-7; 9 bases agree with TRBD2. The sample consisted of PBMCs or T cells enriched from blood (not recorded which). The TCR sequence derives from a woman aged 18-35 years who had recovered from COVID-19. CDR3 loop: CASSLSGLASEQYF. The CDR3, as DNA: TGTGCCAGCTCATTATCGGGACTAGCAAGCGAGCAGTACTTC.